Listed here are 13 T cell receptor beta chains from one sample, sequenced in a study of cytomegalovirus exposure and HLA in healthy donors. PCR used 60 Vbeta primers and 13 Jbeta primers. Here immunoSEQ multiplex PCR was the method, and the copy in TCRdb shows in-frame clones only, minus some. The data contain about 180,000 clones, over 60% of them singletons. Sequenced: PBMCs. Receptors were obtained from a man in his forties in good health and CMV-seronegative.

The chain is built from TRBV7-8 and TRBJ2-5; TRBD2 matches at 13 bases. This CDR3 is built from 17 residues. Per germline, CDR1 SGHVS and CDR2 FQNEAQ. V shed 1 base, J shed 5 bases, and the junction held 7 bases outside the gene matches. The CDR3 region has the DNA TGTGCCAGCAGCTTAGGGGGACTAGCGGGATCAAAGGAGACCCAGTACTTC. This gives the protein CASSLGGLAGSKETQYF. The whole variable domain, remainder taken from reference TRBV7-8 and TRBJ2-5, is GAGVSQSPRYKVAKRGQDVALRCDPISGHVSLFWYQQALGQGPEFLTYFQNEAQLDKSGLPSDRFFAERPEGSVSTLKIQRTQQEDSAVYLCASSLGGLAGSKETQYFGPGTRLLVL.

The chain couples TRBV19 to TRBJ1-2, with TRBD1 matching 8 bases. V lost 4 bases and J lost 8; bases outside the gene matches: 3. Germline CDR1 reads LNHDA; CDR2 reads SQIVND (reference sequence). This CDR3 has 12 amino acids. CDR3 bases: TGTGCCAGTAGTAACCGGGACAGGGGCTACACCTTC. Translation gives CASSNRDRGYTF.

The V call is TRBV27, the J call TRBJ2-7; TRBD1 aligns across 7 bases. V lost 5 bases to trimming and J lost 0 bases; unmatched junction nucleotides: 7. Germline assignment: CDR1 MNHEY and CDR2 SMNVEV (reference sequence). This CDR3 comprises 15 residues. CDR3 bases: TGTGCCAGCAGTGCAAGGGACAGAGCCTCCTACGAGCAGTACTTC. Translation: CASSARDRASYEQYF.

The V gene is TRBV12-5, the J gene TRBJ2-3; 8 nucleotides align to TRBD2. J gave up 5 bases and V 3 bases, and 4 bases lay outside the gene matches. This CDR3 contains 14 residues. Germline V CDR1 and CDR2: LGHNT, FRNRAP. CDR3 DNA: TGTGCTAGTGGTTTCCGGGGGGGCAAAGATACGCAGTATTTT. It is translated as CASGFRGGKDTQYF.

The rearrangement links TRBV5-4 to TRBJ1-1, with 8 nucleotides matching TRBD1. V gave up 0 bases and J gave up 2 bases; unmatched junction bases: 6. CDR3 size: 16 residues. The germline V gene encodes CDR1 SGHNT and CDR2 YYREEE (reference sequence). CDR3 sequence: CASSLARRGLNTEAFF. The DNA of the CDR3 is TGTGCCAGCAGCTTGGCTCGCAGGGGGCTTAACACTGAAGCTTTCTTT.

This chain links TRBV4-3 with TRBJ2-5; TRBD2 aligns across 8 bases. The CDR3 spans 14 residues. Germline V gene sequence: CDR1 LGHNA, CDR2 YSLEER. J was trimmed by 5 bases and V by 0 bases; bases with no gene match: 2. CDR3 DNA: TGCGCCAGCAGCCAAGACTCTAGCGGGGAGACCCAGTACTTC. Translated: CASSQDSSGETQYF.

This clone occurred a few times. The chain uses TRBV6-4 and TRBJ2-2, with D tentatively TRBD2 (5 bases). CDR1 and CDR2 from the germline V gene are MRHNA and SNTAGT. This CDR3 region has 16 residues. The V end was cut by 2 bases, the J end by 3 bases, with 13 bases between. Written as DNA, the CDR3 is TGTGCCAGCAGTGACAGCAGGAGGCTGTACACCGGGGAGCTGTTTTTT. It encodes CASSDSRRLYTGELFF.

This chain connects TRBV7-8 to TRBJ1-6; D gene ambiguous. The CDR3 length is 15 residues. Germline assignment: CDR1 SGHVS and CDR2 FQNEAQ. Trimming took 5 bases from V and 3 from J, leaving 11 bases between them. The CDR3 loop is CASSTHTDYNSPLHF. CDR3 sequence (DNA): TGTGCCAGCAGCACCCATACAGACTATAATTCACCCCTCCACTTT.

CDR3 nucleotides: TGTGCCAGCAGCCCTTATAGCACCGGGGAGCTGTTTTTT. It is translated as CASSPYSTGELFF. The chain recombines TRBV7-9 with TRBJ2-2, with D uncertain. In germline, CDR1 is SEHNR, CDR2 FQNEAQ (reference sequence). V lost 5 bases and J 4 bases, leaving 8 bases between the germline ends. CDR3 length equals 13 residues.

This chain joins TRBV9 and TRBJ2-2; 8 bases match TRBD1. V lost 3 bases and J lost 7; bases outside the gene matches: 5. The CDR3 has 14 residues. CDR1 SGDLS and CDR2 YYNGEE come from the germline V gene. The CDR3 sequence: CASSDQGAGGELFF. CDR3 in DNA: TGTGCCAGCAGCGACCAGGGGGCGGGCGGGGAGCTGTTTTTT.

The chain carries TRBV5-1 and TRBJ2-2, with 7 bases that match TRBD1. The CDR3 spans 14 residues. Germline V gene data show CDR1 as SGHRS and CDR2 as YFSETQ. The junction had 8 bases not matched to a gene; V was cut back by 5 bases and J by 7 bases. The CDR3 region is CASSLTGADGELFF. The CDR3 region has the DNA TGCGCCAGCAGTTTAACAGGGGCGGACGGGGAGCTGTTTTTT. Drawing the rest from reference TRBV5-1 and TRBJ2-2, the complete variable domain is KAGVTQTPRYLIKTRGQQVTLSCSPISGHRSVSWYQQTPGQGLQFLFEYFSETQRNKGNFPGRFSGRQFSNSRSEMNVSTLELGDSALYLCASSLTGADGELFFGEGSRLTVL.

The rearrangement links TRBV7-9 to TRBJ1-2, with TRBD1 matching 9 bases. V was clipped by 3 bases and J by 3 bases; unmatched bases: 5. The CDR3 is 15 amino acids. The V gene's germline CDR1 is SEHNR and CDR2 FQNEAQ (reference sequence). The CDR3 loop is CASSFRDREHYGYTF. The CDR3 DNA follows: TGTGCCAGCAGCTTTCGGGACAGGGAACACTATGGCTACACCTTC.

The chain joins TRBV5-4 to TRBJ2-7, with a weak D call TRBD1 (5 bases). From germline, CDR1 is SGHNT and CDR2 YYREEE (reference sequence). The CDR3 is made up of 16 amino acids. Trimming stripped 4 bases from V and 5 bases from J, with 22 bases between. CDR3 amino acids: CASSDQGAGTWDEQYF. CDR3 DNA: TGTGCCAGCAGCGACCAGGGTGCCGGTACCTGGGACGAGCAGTACTTC. Full variable domain (outside the CDR3, taken from reference TRBV5-4 and TRBJ2-7): ETGVTQSPTHLIKTRGQQVTLRCSSQSGHNTVSWYQQALGQGPQFIFQYYREEENGRGNFPPRFSGLQFPNYSSELNVNALELDDSALYLCASSDQGAGTWDEQYFGPGTRLTVT.